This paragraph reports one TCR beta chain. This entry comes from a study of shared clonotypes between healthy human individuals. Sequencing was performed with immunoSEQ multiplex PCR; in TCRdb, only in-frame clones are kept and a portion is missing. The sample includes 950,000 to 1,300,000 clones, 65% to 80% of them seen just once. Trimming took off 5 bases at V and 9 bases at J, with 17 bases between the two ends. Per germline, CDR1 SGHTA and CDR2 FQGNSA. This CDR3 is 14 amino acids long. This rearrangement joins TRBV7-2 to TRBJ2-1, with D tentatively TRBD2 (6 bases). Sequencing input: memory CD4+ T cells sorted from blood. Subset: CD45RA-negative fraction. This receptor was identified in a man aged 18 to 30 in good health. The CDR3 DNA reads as TGTGCCAGCAGCCTCGGGGACTTTAGGCGTGAGCAGTTCTTC. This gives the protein CASSLGDFRREQFF.